A single sample is the source of the 27 T cell receptor beta chains below, sequenced in a study of OX40 agonist ivuxolimab in advanced cancers. Measured with immunoSEQ multiplex PCR; TCRdb has only the in-frame clones, and not every one. The profile shows more than 75,000 clones, 89% of them singletons. Here the sequenced sample was CD4+ or CD8+ T cells sorted from blood, taken in a trial of the OX40 agonist ivuxolimab. The origin of the receptors is an adult with an advanced solid tumor such as melanoma, head and neck, liver or kidney cancer.

This chain joins TRBV5-4 and TRBJ1-1, with D possibly TRBD1 on 6 matching bases. Trimming cost V 5 bases and J 0 bases, with 14 bases left between them. There are 15 residues in the CDR3. The V gene's germline CDR1 is SGHNT and CDR2 YYREEE (reference sequence). CDR3 protein: CASRSRTAMNTEAFF. DNA of the CDR3: TGTGCCAGCAGGTCCCGGACAGCCATGAACACTGAAGCTTTCTTT. Looking up the rest from reference TRBV5-4 and TRBJ1-1 gives the full variable domain: ETGVTQSPTHLIKTRGQQVTLRCSSQSGHNTVSWYQQALGQGPQFIFQYYREEENGRGNFPPRFSGLQFPNYSSELNVNALELDDSALYLCASRSRTAMNTEAFFGQGTRLTVV.

This chain links TRBV11-3 with TRBJ1-1; tentatively, D is TRBD1 (5 bases). Germline V gives CDR1 SGHNT, CDR2 YENEEA. This CDR3 is 15 amino acids long. V lost 6 bases to trimming and J lost 4 bases, with 18 bases between them. CDR3 in DNA: TGTGCCAGCAGAGGAGGGAGGGGTTCGAGCACTGAAGCTTTCTTT. It specifies CASRGGRGSSTEAFF.

The chain couples TRBV7-6 to TRBJ1-1; D is ambiguous. The ends were cut back, 0 bases at V and 3 bases at J, with 5 bases in the middle. CDR3 length: 13 residues. Germline values: CDR1 SGHVS, CDR2 FNYEAQ. CDR3 in amino acids: CASSLALHTEAFF. The CDR3 DNA reads as TGTGCCAGCAGCTTAGCGCTGCACACTGAAGCTTTCTTT.

The CDR3, as DNA: TGTGCCAGCAGCGATAGCGGGAGGTCACCCTACGAGCAGTACTTC. The encoded protein is CASSDSGRSPYEQYF. The chain couples TRBV7-9 to TRBJ2-7, with TRBD2 identical over 10 bases. CDR3 length equals 15 residues. CDR1 and CDR2 (germline): SEHNR, FQNEAQ (reference sequence). With V trimmed by 5 bases and J by 2 bases, 6 bases remained unmatched.

The genes are TRBV6-5 and TRBJ1-1; 7 positions agree with TRBD1. CDR3 length: 13 residues. Germline V gene sequence: CDR1 MNHEY, CDR2 SVGAGI. The V segment lost 6 bases and the J segment 4 bases; nucleotides outside the gene matches: 5. The CDR3 protein is CASRHDRATEAFF. The CDR3 bases are TGTGCCAGCAGACACGACAGGGCCACTGAAGCTTTCTTT.

The chain recombines TRBV6-5 with TRBJ2-1, with 9 bases that match TRBD2. After removal of 8 bases from V and 3 bases from J, the junction contained 8 bases not matched to a gene. The CDR3 is 15 residues long. Germline lookup yields CDR1 MNHEY and CDR2 SVGAGI. CDR3 residues: CASARDSGSYNEQFF. The CDR3, as DNA: TGTGCCAGCGCGAGGGATAGCGGGAGCTACAATGAGCAGTTCTTC.

The rearrangement uses TRBV7-9 and TRBJ1-1; the match to TRBD1 covers 8 bases. Germline CDR1 and CDR2: SEHNR and FQNEAQ (reference sequence). After removal of 1 base from V and 2 bases from J, the junction contained 3 bases not matched to a gene. The CDR3 sequence is 15 residues long. CDR3 amino acids: CASSLGQGLNTEAFF. In nucleotides, the CDR3 is TGTGCCAGCAGCTTAGGACAGGGGTTAAACACTGAAGCTTTCTTT.

The CDR3 sequence: CASTHNEKLFF. The CDR3 region has the DNA TGTGCCAGTACCCATAATGAAAAACTGTTTTTT. This chain uses TRBV19 with TRBJ1-4; D gene ambiguous. The CDR3 is 11 residues long. Trimming pared 7 bases from V and 4 bases from J, leaving 4 bases between. From germline, CDR1 is LNHDA and CDR2 SQIVND (reference sequence). Filled out from reference TRBV19 and TRBJ1-4, the complete variable domain reads DGGITQSPKYLFRKEGQNVTLSCEQNLNHDAMYWYRQDPGQGLRLIYYSQIVNDFQKGDIAEGYSVSREKKESFPLTVTSAQKNPTAFYLCASTHNEKLFFGSGTQLSVL.

The chain carries TRBV18 and TRBJ2-3; 11 bases fit TRBD2. Germline values: CDR1 KGHSH, CDR2 LQKENI. With 0 bases clipped from V and 2 bases from J, the junction kept 4 bases outside the gene matches. CDR3 length: 17 amino acids. As DNA, the CDR3 is TGTGCCAGCTCACCACCTCGGACTAGCGGGTTCACAGATACGCAGTATTTT. This codes for CASSPPRTSGFTDTQYF.

This chain uses TRBV5-6 with TRBJ1-2, with D possibly being TRBD1 (5 bases). V was trimmed by 0 bases and J by 8 bases, leaving 14 bases between them. The CDR3 contains 14 residues. CDR1 is SGHDT, CDR2 YYEEEE, per germline. Written as DNA, the CDR3 is TGTGCCAGCAGCTTGGGGGACGGGGGTGGAGGCTACACCTTC. It yields the protein CASSLGDGGGGYTF.

The V and J genes are TRBV4-2 and TRBJ2-5; 12 bases fit TRBD2. The CDR3 has 15 amino acids. J gave up 2 bases and V 6 bases, and 4 bases lay outside the gene matches. Per the germline V gene, CDR1 is LGHNA and CDR2 is YNFKEQ. This CDR3 is CASRLTSGGQETQYF. Here the CDR3 DNA reads TGTGCCAGCAGGCTGACTAGCGGGGGTCAAGAGACCCAGTACTTC.

V usage is TRBV5-5 and J usage is TRBJ2-7; tentative D call: TRBD2 (6 bases). Germline assignment: CDR1 SGHKS and CDR2 YYEKEE (reference sequence). V dropped 2 bases and J dropped 0 bases, with 12 bases sitting between them. The CDR3 is 15 residues long. CDR3 DNA sequence: TGTGCCAGCAGCTTCATGGGAGGATTCTCCTACGAGCAGTACTTC. This sequence encodes CASSFMGGFSYEQYF.

The count of this clone is one. DNA for the CDR3: TGTGCCATCAACGAACAGGGGGGACTCGGCATGAATGAGCAGTTCTTC. Protein product: CAINEQGGLGMNEQFF. This chain connects TRBV10-3 to TRBJ2-1; the match to TRBD1 covers 8 bases. Germline V lookup: CDR1 ENHRY, CDR2 SYGVKD. CDR3 length: 16 amino acids. V lost 7 bases, J lost 7 bases, and 15 bases stayed unmatched.

The table lists this clone with a count of one. This chain connects TRBV10-3 to TRBJ2-1; 7 nucleotides match TRBD2. V gave up 2 bases and J gave up 4 bases; unmatched junction bases: 8. The CDR3 contains 16 residues. CDR1 ENHRY and CDR2 SYGVKD come from the germline V gene. The CDR3 is CAISELGGGTYNEQFF. CDR3 nucleotides: TGTGCCATCAGTGAGCTTGGCGGGGGAACGTACAATGAGCAGTTCTTC.

The chain employs TRBV2 and TRBJ2-2; TRBD2 might be the D (5 bases). Trimming pared 7 bases from V and 1 base from J, leaving 10 bases between. This CDR3 region has 14 residues. Germline V gene lookup returns CDR1 SNHLY and CDR2 FYNNEI. The CDR3 region has the DNA TGTGCCAGCACGGAGGACCAGAACACCGGGGAGCTGTTTTTT. As protein: CASTEDQNTGELFF.

The chain combines TRBV5-6 with TRBJ1-2, with D perhaps matching TRBD1 (6 bases). CDR3 length: 16 amino acids. Deletions cut 4 bases from V and 4 bases from J, with 20 bases between. Germline V gene lookup returns CDR1 SGHDT and CDR2 YYEEEE. The CDR3 bases are TGTGCCAGCAGCCCGGTAGGGACCGGGGGCTCCTATGGCTACACCTTC. This codes for CASSPVGTGGSYGYTF.

The chain combines TRBV5-1 with TRBJ2-3; D remains unclear. Germline CDR1 SGHRS, CDR2 YFSETQ. The CDR3 has 14 amino acids. The V end lost 4 bases, the J end lost 4 bases, and 13 bases lay between the germline ends. The CDR3 spells CASSERPGPDTQYF. The CDR3 DNA reads TGCGCCAGCAGCGAGAGGCCAGGTCCAGATACGCAGTATTTT.

The chain is built from TRBV5-1 and TRBJ2-1; D may match TRBD1 or TRBD2 (5 bases each). The CDR3 contains 15 residues. CDR1 is SGHRS, CDR2 YFSETQ, per germline. Between the trimmed V and J ends, which lost 0 bases and 0 bases, there was a span of 7 bases. The CDR3 DNA reads as TGCGCCAGCAGCTTGGGGGGGATCTCCTACAATGAGCAGTTCTTC. Translated: CASSLGGISYNEQFF.

This clone appeared a few times. This chain connects TRBV30 to TRBJ1-1; no clear D gene. CDR3 length equals 13 residues. V dropped 2 bases and J dropped 3 bases, with 10 bases sitting between them. Per germline, CDR1 GTSNPN and CDR2 SVGIG (reference sequence). The CDR3 here is CAWSLGFDTEAFF. The CDR3, as DNA: TGTGCCTGGAGTTTGGGGTTCGACACTGAAGCTTTCTTT.

This sequence joins TRBV6-5 and TRBJ2-5; TRBD2 agrees at 8 bases. J gave up 5 bases and V 5 bases, and 10 bases lay outside the gene matches. The CDR3 is 15 residues long. Germline lookup yields CDR1 MNHEY and CDR2 SVGAGI. CDR3 loop: CASSLQAGAGETQYF. CDR3 coding DNA: TGTGCCAGCAGTCTCCAAGCGGGAGCGGGCGAGACCCAGTACTTC.

This clone was picked up a small number of times. This sequence joins TRBV10-1 and TRBJ2-7; 7 nucleotides agree with TRBD2. CDR3 length equals 15 residues. The germline gives CDR1 WNHNN, CDR2 SYGVQD (reference sequence). Trimming cost V 0 bases and J 0 bases; bases outside gene matches: 2. The CDR3 DNA reads TGCGCCAGCAGTGAGTCGACTAGCAACTCCTACGAGCAGTACTTC. Its protein is CASSESTSNSYEQYF.

The chain has TRBV6-6 and TRBJ2-7; TRBD1 matches at 10 bases. The germline CDR1 and CDR2 sequences are MNHNY and SVGAGI (reference sequence). This CDR3 is 15 amino acids long. Trimming at V came to 4 bases and at J to 1 base, leaving 4 bases not matched to a gene. DNA for the CDR3: TGTGCCAGCAGTTTCCGGGACAGGGGTTCCTACGAGCAGTACTTC. This sequence encodes CASSFRDRGSYEQYF.

The rearrangement uses TRBV6-1 and TRBJ1-6; D uncertain. Trimming cost V 6 bases and J 6 bases, with 9 bases left between them. The CDR3 consists of 13 residues. Germline V CDR1 and CDR2: MNHNS, SASEGT. Here the CDR3 DNA reads TGTGCCAGCAGGAGTCTTATTAATTCACCCCTCCACTTT. This translates into CASRSLINSPLHF.

The V call is TRBV5-4, the J call TRBJ1-2; 12 bases line up with TRBD1. CDR3 length: 16 amino acids. CDR1 is SGHNT and CDR2 is YYREEE in the germline V gene (reference sequence). Trimming took 4 bases from V and 6 from J; bases not matched to a gene: 10. The CDR3, as DNA: TGTGCCAGCAGCGGATCCGGGACAGGGGGCTTCGATGGCTACACCTTC. Its translation: CASSGSGTGGFDGYTF.

The chain couples TRBV4-1 to TRBJ2-5; 8 bases are a match to TRBD1. V lost 1 base to trimming and J lost 1 base; unmatched junction nucleotides: 8. Germline V gene sequence: CDR1 MGHRA, CDR2 YSYEKL. The CDR3 has 17 residues. CDR3 bases: TGCGCCAGCAGCCAAGTTCTTGGGGACAGGCTCCAAGAGACCCAGTACTTC. It codes for CASSQVLGDRLQETQYF.

The chain couples TRBV7-8 to TRBJ2-7; D is undetermined. V was pared by 5 bases and J by 0 bases, with 11 bases between. Germline values: CDR1 SGHVS, CDR2 FQNEAQ. The CDR3 runs 14 residues. The CDR3 DNA is TGTGCCAGCAGCCCTATAATAAGCTCCTACGAGCAGTACTTC. Amino acids: CASSPIISSYEQYF.

This chain links TRBV14 with TRBJ2-7, with TRBD2 as a possible D gene (6 bases). Germline V gene sequence: CDR1 SGHDN, CDR2 FVKESK. V lost 1 base, J lost 8 bases, and 12 bases lay in between. The CDR3 consists of 13 residues. CDR3 in amino acids: CASSQAGTSKQYF. Here the CDR3 DNA reads TGTGCCAGCAGCCAAGCGGGGACTTCAAAGCAGTACTTC.